The 25 T cell receptor beta chains below all came from one sample that was sequenced in a study of T cells in Graves' hyperthyroidism and ophthalmopathy. Researchers took RNA transcripts and amplified the TCR beta CDR3 regions from them. TCR CDR3 regions were first amplified by RT-PCR with HTBI primers. MiXCR was run by TCRdb on the multiplex PCR reads, yielding one entry per CDR3 protein. The data contain about 540,000 distinct CDR3 sequences, under 60% of them singletons. Sequenced: peripheral blood or thyroid tissue (not recorded which). These receptors were obtained from a young woman with Graves' hyperthyroidism.

V and J are TRBV4-2 and TRBJ1-4; 8 nucleotides match TRBD1. Germline trimming cut 3 bases from V and 0 bases from J; bases unmatched to any gene: 24. CDR3 length: 23 amino acids. Per germline, CDR1 LGHNA and CDR2 YNFKEQ. CDR3 sequence: CASSHPRQGLLTTSLATNEKLFF. The CDR3 DNA is TGTGCCAGCAGCCATCCCAGACAGGGGCTCCTAACGACGTCCTTGGCAACTAATGAAAAACTGTTTTTT.

The chain's CDR3 is CSVPNRASYNEQFF. In nucleotides, the CDR3 is TGCAGCGTTCCAAACAGGGCTTCCTACAATGAGCAGTTCTTC. The gene calls are TRBV29-1 and TRBJ2-1; weak D call: TRBD1 (6 bases). The CDR3 contains 14 residues. Trimming pared 5 bases from V and 1 base from J, leaving 12 bases between. The germline CDR1 and CDR2 sequences are SQVTM and ANQGSEA.

J is TRBJ1-1 and V is TRBV29-1; D gene unclear. This CDR3 contains 12 residues. Germline CDR1 is SQVTM and CDR2 is ANQGSEA. Deletions cut 5 bases from V and 11 bases from J, with 18 bases between. DNA for the CDR3: TGCAGCGTTACGTTTGGAGGGCCGGGGGCTTTCTTT. As protein: CSVTFGGPGAFF.

This clonotype was seen ten or more times. In nucleotides, the CDR3 is TGCAGCGTTGTAGATGCAGGGGCCGTTCGGCGACAGTACTTC. Residues: CSVVDAGAVRRQYF. The genes are TRBV29-1 and TRBJ2-7, with a possible D match to TRBD1 (6 bases). The germline gives CDR1 SQVTM, CDR2 ANQGSEA. Trimming removed 4 bases at V and 10 bases at J, with 23 bases between. The length of the CDR3 is 14 residues.

This clonotype was seen ten or more times. CDR3 region: CAISESLAGGNQPQHF. CDR3 in DNA: TGTGCCATCAGTGAGTCATTAGCAGGGGGGAATCAGCCCCAGCATTTT. J is TRBJ1-5 and V is TRBV10-3; 7 positions match TRBD1. The CDR3 totals 16 residues. Germline loops: CDR1 ENHRY, CDR2 SYGVKD. With 0 bases clipped from V and 4 bases from J, the junction kept 6 bases outside the gene matches.

This clonotype came up a few times. V is TRBV20-1 and J is TRBJ1-2; a weak D match, TRBD1 (6 bases). This CDR3 contains 14 residues. V lost 0 bases and J lost 3, with 11 bases in between. CDR1 and CDR2 (germline): DFQATT, SNEGSKA (reference sequence). CDR3 residues: CSAREFGTYYGYTF. In nucleotides, the CDR3 is TGCAGTGCTAGAGAATTTGGGACATACTATGGCTACACCTTC.

The chain joins TRBV24-1 to TRBJ2-5, with 9 bases fitting TRBD2. V lost 3 bases to trimming and J lost 5 bases; unmatched junction nucleotides: 3. The CDR3 consists of 14 residues. CDR1 KGHDR and CDR2 SFDVKD come from the germline V gene. CDR3 sequence: CATSDAGGLETQYF. The CDR3 DNA sequence: TGTGCCACCAGTGATGCGGGAGGGTTGGAGACCCAGTACTTC.

V and J are TRBV6-1 and TRBJ2-5; maybe TRBD2 (6 bases). Looked up from germline, CDR1 is MNHNS and CDR2 is SASEGT. This CDR3 is 15 amino acids long. V lost 5 bases and J 9 bases, leaving 22 bases between the germline ends. CDR3 sequence reads: CASSRMRGLDQPQYF. Written as DNA, the CDR3 is TGTGCCAGCAGTCGTATGCGGGGCCTGGACCAGCCCCAGTACTTC.

The chain joins TRBV15 to TRBJ1-2; possibly TRBD1 for D (5 bases). The CDR3 spans 15 residues. Per germline, CDR1 LNHNV and CDR2 YYDKDF (reference sequence). V dropped 3 bases and J dropped 4 bases, with 15 bases sitting between them. The CDR3 loop is CATSSRPDITYGYTF. CDR3 sequence (DNA): TGTGCCACCAGCAGCCGCCCGGACATAACCTATGGCTACACCTTC.

At least ten counts were recorded for this clonotype. The V gene is TRBV7-9, the J gene TRBJ1-2; TRBD1 might be the D (5 bases). Germline V gives CDR1 SEHNR, CDR2 FQNEAQ (reference sequence). The CDR3 sequence is 14 residues long. Trimming shortened V by 5 bases and J by 7 bases, and 17 bases separated the two germline ends. CDR3 bases: TGTGCCAGCAGCACCGGGACCCGATCCCTTGGCTACACCTTC. It is translated as CASSTGTRSLGYTF.

V gene TRBV6-1 combines with J gene TRBJ2-3; 11 bases agree with TRBD2. Trimming at V came to 6 bases and at J to 5 bases, leaving 10 bases not matched to a gene. Germline-derived CDR1 and CDR2 are MNHNS and SASEGT. The CDR3 loop spans 16 amino acids. CDR3 coding DNA: TGTGCCAGCAGCCAACTCGCGCTAGCGGGAGGAGATACGCAGTATTTT. This sequence encodes CASSQLALAGGDTQYF.

This clonotype came up a few times. The rearrangement joins TRBV10-2 to TRBJ1-1, with D possibly being TRBD1 (5 bases). The CDR3 spans 13 residues. The ends were cut back, 8 bases at V and 4 bases at J, with 14 bases in the middle. The germline V gene encodes CDR1 WSHSY and CDR2 SAAADI. This chain's CDR3 is CASRDPSGTEAFF. For the CDR3, the DNA is TGCGCCAGCCGGGACCCAAGTGGCACTGAAGCTTTCTTT.

This chain connects TRBV29-1 to TRBJ1-1; D is undetermined. CDR1 and CDR2 (germline): SQVTM, ANQGSEA. V was shortened by 7 bases and J by 3 bases, with 15 bases between the two germline ends. CDR3 length: 13 residues. The CDR3, as DNA: TGCAGCGGAGGCGGGAGGGTGTACACTGAAGCTTTCTTT. Its translation: CSGGGRVYTEAFF.

In its sample, this clonotype was seen a few times. The rearrangement uses TRBV20-1 and TRBJ1-1, with D possibly being TRBD1 (6 bases). The CDR3 runs 12 residues. The ends were cut back, 6 bases at V and 7 bases at J, with 15 bases in the middle. CDR1 DFQATT and CDR2 SNEGSKA come from the germline V gene (reference sequence). The CDR3 protein is CSAEQGEGEAFF. DNA of the CDR3: TGCAGTGCAGAACAGGGAGAGGGTGAAGCTTTCTTT.

This clonotype was seen many times. The CDR3 is CASSVNRVQETQYF. The CDR3 nucleotides are TGTGCCAGCAGTGTCAACAGGGTCCAAGAGACCCAGTACTTC. The V call is TRBV2, the J call TRBJ2-5; D is possibly TRBD1 (6 bases). Deletions cut 4 bases from V and 1 base from J, with 10 bases between. The CDR3 spans 14 residues. Per the germline V gene, CDR1 is SNHLY and CDR2 is FYNNEI.

The chain couples TRBV24-1 to TRBJ1-2; D uncertain. CDR3 size: 13 residues. V was pared by 5 bases and J by 2 bases, with 8 bases between. Germline V gene sequence: CDR1 KGHDR, CDR2 SFDVKD. CDR3 amino acids: CATSAGRNYGYTF. The CDR3, as DNA: TGTGCCACCAGTGCCGGACGGAACTATGGCTACACCTTC.

The chain links TRBV15 to TRBJ1-3; D is possibly TRBD1 (5 bases). The CDR3 length is 14 residues. V gave up 1 base and J gave up 11 bases, with 15 bases separating them. The germline CDR1 and CDR2 sequences are LNHNV and YYDKDF (reference sequence). The CDR3 coding sequence is TGTGCCACCAGCAGAGCCCTGGGCAGGGACTCCATATATTTT. Translation: CATSRALGRDSIYF.

This chain connects TRBV10-3 to TRBJ2-7; the D gene is possibly TRBD1 (5 bases). The CDR3 spans 14 residues. CDR1 is ENHRY, CDR2 SYGVKD, per germline. The V end lost 3 bases, the J end lost 2 bases, and 11 bases lay between the germline ends. The chain's CDR3 is CAISESDTAYEQYF. The CDR3 nucleotides read TGTGCCATCAGTGAATCGGACACTGCCTACGAGCAGTACTTC.

The rearrangement uses TRBV7-3 and TRBJ1-2; no firm D call. With 7 bases removed from V and 3 bases from J, the gap between germline ends came to 12 bases. This CDR3 comprises 13 residues. Germline loops: CDR1 SGHTA, CDR2 FQGTGA. CDR3 nucleotide sequence: TGTGCCAGCAAGAGTCACGACGACTATGGCTACACCTTC. Its translation: CASKSHDDYGYTF.

The V call is TRBV5-1, the J call TRBJ2-7, with D possibly TRBD1 on 6 matching bases. The CDR3 is 15 amino acids. CDR1 and CDR2 (germline): SGHRS, YFSETQ. V gave up 1 base and J gave up 3 bases, with 14 bases separating them. In nucleotides, the CDR3 is TGCGCCAGCAGCTTGCGGCCAGGGGATAGCTACGAGCAGTACTTC. Protein product: CASSLRPGDSYEQYF.

For this clonotype: This may stem from a read error, because a much larger clone lies one nucleotide away. The rearrangement joins TRBV29-1 to TRBJ2-7; the D is unclear. This CDR3 is built from 11 residues. Trimming took 8 bases from V and 9 from J, leaving 17 bases between them. Germline V gene lookup returns CDR1 SQVTM and CDR2 ANQGSEA. The CDR3 here is CSILSSVGQYF. CDR3 sequence (DNA): TGCAGCATTTTATCCTCAGTAGGGCAGTACTTC.

As to this clonotype: A much more abundant neighbour one base away suggests this may be a read error. The chain employs TRBV20-1 and TRBJ1-1; a possible D gene is TRBD1 (6 bases). Germline lookup yields CDR1 DFQATT and CDR2 SNEGSKA (reference sequence). The CDR3 sequence is 13 residues long. This chain's CDR3 is CSAWRGMATEASF. The CDR3 DNA reads TGCAGTGCGTGGAGGGGGATGGCCACTGAAGCTTCCTTT.

This clonotype showed up just once. The gene calls are TRBV24-1 and TRBJ1-5; unclear D gene. CDR1 is KGHDR and CDR2 is SFDVKD in the germline V gene. Trimming took off 3 bases at V and 3 bases at J, with 8 bases between the two ends. The CDR3 loop spans 14 amino acids. The CDR3 protein is CATSDHRANQPQHF. The CDR3 DNA reads as TGTGCCACCAGTGATCATCGGGCCAATCAGCCCCAGCATTTT.

The J gene is TRBJ1-2, the V gene TRBV20-1, with 8 nucleotides matching TRBD1. With V trimmed by 3 bases and J by 8 bases, 11 bases remained unmatched. This CDR3 contains 14 residues. Germline V gene data show CDR1 as DFQATT and CDR2 as SNEGSKA (reference sequence). CDR3 in DNA: TGCAGTGCTAGCGAGGCCAGGGGGCAAGCCGGCTACACCTTC. Its translation is CSASEARGQAGYTF.

Concerning this clonotype itself: Sequence at one end of the junction differs from germline and may be a read error. The rearrangement links TRBV2 to TRBJ1-6, with a possible D match to TRBD1 (6 bases). The CDR3 runs to 15 residues. Per germline, CDR1 SNHLY and CDR2 FYNNEI. The CDR3 protein is CASSDGGQGRSPPHF. For the CDR3, the DNA is TGTGCCAGCAGTGACGGGGGGCAAGGCCGATCACCCCCCCACTTT.